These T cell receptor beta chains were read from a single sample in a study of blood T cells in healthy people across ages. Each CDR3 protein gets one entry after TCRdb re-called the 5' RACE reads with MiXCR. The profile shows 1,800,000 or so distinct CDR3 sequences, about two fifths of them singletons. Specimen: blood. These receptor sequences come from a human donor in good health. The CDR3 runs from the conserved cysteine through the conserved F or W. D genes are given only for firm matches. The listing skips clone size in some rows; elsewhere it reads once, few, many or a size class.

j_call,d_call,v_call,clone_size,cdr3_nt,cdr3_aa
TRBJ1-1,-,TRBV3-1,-,TGTGCCAGCATGGGGCGACGTAGGAACACTGAAGCTTTCTTT,CASMGRRRNTEAFF
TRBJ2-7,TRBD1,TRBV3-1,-,TGTGCCTCGGGACAGGGAGACATCTACGAGCAGTACTTC,CASGQGDIYEQYF
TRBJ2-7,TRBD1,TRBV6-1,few,TGTGCCAGCATTGGACAGGACCACTCCTACGAGCAGTACTTC,CASIGQDHSYEQYF
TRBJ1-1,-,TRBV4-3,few,TGCGCCAGCAGCCAAAATCTTATGAACACTGAAGCTTTCTTT,CASSQNLMNTEAFF
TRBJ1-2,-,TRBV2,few,TGTGCCAGCAGTGGTTCCTATTATGGCTACACCTTC,CASSGSYYGYTF
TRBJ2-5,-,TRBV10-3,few,TGTGCCATCAGTGACGGGCAGGTAGGAGAGACCCAGTACTTC,CAISDGQVGETQYF
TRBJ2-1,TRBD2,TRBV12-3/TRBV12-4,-,TGTGCCAGCAGGCGGGGGGGCATGGATGAGCAGTTCTTC,CASRRGGMDEQFF
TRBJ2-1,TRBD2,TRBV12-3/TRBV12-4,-,TGTGCCAGCATTATAGCGGGGGGGCGGTACAATGAGCAGTTCTTC,CASIIAGGRYNEQFF
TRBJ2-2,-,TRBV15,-,TGTGCCACCAGCAGAGCGGAATTGGGACAAGAGAACACCGGGGAGCGGTTTTTT,CATSRAELGQENTGERFF
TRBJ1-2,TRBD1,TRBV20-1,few,TGCAGTGCTAGTCTCTTAACTCCCACGACAGGGGGGGACGGCTACACCTTC,CSASLLTPTTGGDGYTF
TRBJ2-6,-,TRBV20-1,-,TGCAGTGCCAGGGGGGCCCCAGACCCTTCTGGGGCCAACGTCCTGACTTTC,CSARGAPDPSGANVLTF
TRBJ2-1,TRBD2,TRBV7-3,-,TGTGCCAGCAGCTTACTAGCGGGGGGGCAGGATGAGCAGTTCTTC,CASSLLAGGQDEQFF
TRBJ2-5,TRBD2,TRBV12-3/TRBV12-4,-,TGTGCCAGCAGTTTGTTTCCTAGCGGGGGGGCGGTCGGGGAGACCCAGTACTTC,CASSLFPSGGAVGETQYF
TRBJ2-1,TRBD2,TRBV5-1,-,TGCGCCTGCAGCTTGTGGGGACTAGCGGGTTGGGATGAGCAGTTCTTC,CACSLWGLAGWDEQFF
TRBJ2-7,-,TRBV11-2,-,TGTGCCAGCAGCTCAGCCCAGGGGCCTCGGGGGTTCTACGAGCAGTACTTC,CASSSAQGPRGFYEQYF
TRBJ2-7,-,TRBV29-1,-,TGCAGCGTTGATGGTCAGGACACATACGAGCAGTACTTC,CSVDGQDTYEQYF
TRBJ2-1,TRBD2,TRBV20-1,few,TGCAGTGCTATCCTGCTGGGGACTAGCGCGGGCAATGAGCAGTTCTTC,CSAILLGTSAGNEQFF
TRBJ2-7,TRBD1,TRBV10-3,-,TGTGCCACTAATAAGCAGGCAGGGGGCTACGAGCAGTACTTC,CATNKQAGGYEQYF
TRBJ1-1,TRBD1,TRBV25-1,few,TGTGCCAGCAGTGAATTTTTCGCCTCGGGACAGGGTCTCGGAAAGAACACTGAAGCTTTCTTT,CASSEFFASGQGLGKNTEAFF
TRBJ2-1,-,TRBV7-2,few,TGTGCCAGCAGCTTATCCCACAGGGATGAGCAGTTCTTC,CASSLSHRDEQFF
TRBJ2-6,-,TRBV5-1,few,TGCGCCAGCAGCGTAGTAGTAAGGGGGACTGGGGCCAACGTCCTGACTTTC,CASSVVVRGTGANVLTF
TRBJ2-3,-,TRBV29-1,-,TGCAGCGTTACCGGACCTAATTGGGACACAGATACGCAGTATTTT,CSVTGPNWDTDTQYF
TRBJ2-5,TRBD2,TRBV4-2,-,TGTGCCAGCAGCCAAGGACTAGCGGGGGGCCCATTTCAAGAGACCCAGTACTTC,CASSQGLAGGPFQETQYF
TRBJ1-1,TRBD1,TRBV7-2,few,TGTGCCAGCAGCTACCAGACAGGGCAGAACACTGAAGCTTTCTTT,CASSYQTGQNTEAFF
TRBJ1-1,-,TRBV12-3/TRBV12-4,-,TGTGCCAGCGGGTGGGGGAAAGGGACTGAAGCTTTCTTT,CASGWGKGTEAFF
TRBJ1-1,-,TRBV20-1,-,TGCAGTGCTAGAGATCTCGCGTCTGGGTACGGAGAAATTAACACTGAAGCTTTCTTT,CSARDLASGYGEINTEAFF
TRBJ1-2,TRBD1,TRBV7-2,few,TGTGCCAGCAGCCCTGGACAGGCTGGCTACACCTTC,CASSPGQAGYTF
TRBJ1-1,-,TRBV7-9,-,TGTGCCAGCAGCTTAATCCAGCACACTGAAGCTTTCTTT,CASSLIQHTEAFF
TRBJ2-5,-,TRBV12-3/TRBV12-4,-,TGTGCCAGCAGTCCCATCAGTGGAGAGACCCAGTACTTC,CASSPISGETQYF
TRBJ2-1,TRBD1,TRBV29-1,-,TGCAGCGTCGTGACAGGGCGCGAGTACAATGAGCAGTTCTTC,CSVVTGREYNEQFF
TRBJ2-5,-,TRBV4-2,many,TGTGCCAGCAGCCAAGAAGTCCCCAGCGGGGAGACCCAGTACTTC,CASSQEVPSGETQYF
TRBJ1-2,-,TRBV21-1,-,TGTGCCAGCAGCATCCGGGACAGGGTCACGAGCTATGGCTACACCTTC,CASSIRDRVTSYGYTF
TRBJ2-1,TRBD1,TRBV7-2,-,TGTGCCAGCAGCCTACAGGGGAATCGTGTTTATGAGCAGTTCTTC,CASSLQGNRVYEQFF
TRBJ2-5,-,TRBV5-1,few,TGCGCCAGTAAACCCGGCAGGGAACTGACCCAGTACTTC,CASKPGRELTQYF
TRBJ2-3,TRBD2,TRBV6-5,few,TGTGCCAGCAGTTACGGGTCTAGCGGGGCCACTAGCACAGATACGCAGTATTTT,CASSYGSSGATSTDTQYF
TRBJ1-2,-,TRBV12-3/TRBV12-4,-,TGTGCCAGCAGTTTCGGAGCCCCCAACTATGGCTACACCTTC,CASSFGAPNYGYTF
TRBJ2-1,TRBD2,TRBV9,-,TGTGCCAGCAGCGTAGTGTCTAGCGGGCTGCATGAGCAGTTCTTC,CASSVVSSGLHEQFF
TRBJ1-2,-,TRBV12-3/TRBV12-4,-,TGTGCCAGCAGTTTATCTGGGGGGAGCTACACCTTC,CASSLSGGSYTF
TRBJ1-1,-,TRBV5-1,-,TGCGCCAGCAGCTTGGCCGGGGCAGGGACGTCCACTGAAGCTTTCTTT,CASSLAGAGTSTEAFF
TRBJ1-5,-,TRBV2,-,TGTGCCAGCAGTGAATCGGCACCCTATCAGCCCCAGCATTTT,CASSESAPYQPQHF
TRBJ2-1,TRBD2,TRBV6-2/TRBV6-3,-,TGTGCCAGCAGTTCAGTAGCGGGGTCTGAGCAGTTCTTC,CASSSVAGSEQFF
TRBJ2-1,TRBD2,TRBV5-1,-,TGCGCCAGCAGCTTCGTCAGCGGGGGGGCCGGCAATGAGCAGTTCTTC,CASSFVSGGAGNEQFF
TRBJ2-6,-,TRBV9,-,TGTGCCAGCAGCGTAGCCCCCCACGGAGGGTCTGGGGCCAACGTCCTGACTTTC,CASSVAPHGGSGANVLTF
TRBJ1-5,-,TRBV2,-,TGTGCCAGCAGTGAGTCAGGGGAGAGTCAGCCCCAGCATTTT,CASSESGESQPQHF